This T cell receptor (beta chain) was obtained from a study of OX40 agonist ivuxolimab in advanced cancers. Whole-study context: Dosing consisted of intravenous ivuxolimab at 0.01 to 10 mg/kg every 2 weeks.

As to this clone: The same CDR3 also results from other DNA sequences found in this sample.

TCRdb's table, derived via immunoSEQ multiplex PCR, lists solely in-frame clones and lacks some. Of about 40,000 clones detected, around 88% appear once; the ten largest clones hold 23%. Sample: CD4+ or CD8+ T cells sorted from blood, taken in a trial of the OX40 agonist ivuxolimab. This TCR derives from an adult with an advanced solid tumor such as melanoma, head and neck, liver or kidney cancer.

The CDR3 region is CASSLTKGWTEAFF. CDR3 nucleotides: TGTGCCAGCAGTTTAACGAAAGGGTGGACTGAAGCTTTCTTT. This chain connects TRBV27 to TRBJ1-1, with unresolved D. Between the trimmed V and J ends, which lost 2 bases and 5 bases, there was a span of 12 bases. The CDR3 is made up of 14 amino acids. Germline values: CDR1 MNHEY, CDR2 SMNVEV (reference sequence).